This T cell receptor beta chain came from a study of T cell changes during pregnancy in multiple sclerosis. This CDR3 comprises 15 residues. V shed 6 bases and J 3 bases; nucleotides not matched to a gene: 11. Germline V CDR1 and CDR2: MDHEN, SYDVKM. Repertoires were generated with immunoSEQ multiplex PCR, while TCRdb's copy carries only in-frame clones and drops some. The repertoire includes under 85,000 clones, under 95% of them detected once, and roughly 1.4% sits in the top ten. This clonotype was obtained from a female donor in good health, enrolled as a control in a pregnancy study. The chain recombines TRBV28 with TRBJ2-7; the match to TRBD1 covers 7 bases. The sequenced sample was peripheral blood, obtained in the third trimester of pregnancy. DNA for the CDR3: TGTGCCAGCAGCTACCGGGACAGAAGTATCTACGAGCAGTACTTC. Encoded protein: CASSYRDRSIYEQYF.